This T cell receptor (beta chain) appears in the sequencing data of a study of T cells in Graves' hyperthyroidism and ophthalmopathy. Study-wide context: At initial diagnosis, before any treatment had begun, peripheral blood was obtained.

Patients were aged 18 to 65, had disease duration under 2 months, and had newly diagnosed hyperthyroidism. This clonotype showed up many times. Antigen: not known. CDR3 length: 16 amino acids. Germline V gene lookup returns CDR1 MDHEN and CDR2 SYDVKM. Trimming took off 6 bases at V and 0 bases at J, with 15 bases between the two ends. RNA transcripts gave rise to amplified TCR beta CDR3 regions. The HTBI primer set served for first-round RT-PCR of the TCR CDR3. TCRdb re-called the multiplex PCR reads with MiXCR, one entry per CDR3 protein. The sample has some 720,000 distinct CDR3 sequences; 16% are singletons. Study findings and constraints: Blood also held most thyroid clonotypes expanded beyond 0.001.

V gene TRBV28 combines with J gene TRBJ2-4; possibly TRBD1 or TRBD2 for D (5 bases each). The TCR originated in a man in his late teens or twenties with Graves' hyperthyroidism. The sequenced sample was blood. The DNA for the CDR3 is TGTGCCAGCAGCGCGATTGGGACCGAAGCCAAAAACATTCAGTACTTC. Encoded protein: CASSAIGTEAKNIQYF.